This entry is about one TCR beta chain. V lost 8 bases and J lost 10, with 15 bases in between. CDR3 length: 13 residues. The V gene's germline CDR1 is MNHEY and CDR2 SVGAGI. The data belong to a study of blood T cell repertoires in COVID-19. Study at large: From the United States, Italy and Spain came samples of acute and convalescent COVID-19. Sample material is recorded as cDNA or gDNA derived from T cells, B-cell-depleted T cells, or PBMCs.

Per the study methods: From reference gene primer amplification, estimates of nucleated cell counts were derived. Here immunoSEQ multiplex PCR was the method, and the copy in TCRdb shows in-frame clones only, minus some. Clone size and V and J calls were adopted from that table, with D and trimming inferred from the DNA. The sample comprises 190,000 or so clones, more than 75% of which are singletons, and approximately 2.5% rests with the top ten. The sequence was collected from a man aged 40-49 years with active or convalescent COVID-19. The sequencing sample was made of peripheral blood. The V call is TRBV6-5, the J call TRBJ1-6; D possibly corresponds to TRBD1 (6 bases). This CDR3 is CASQYREGSPLHF. CDR3 DNA: TGTGCCAGCCAATACAGGGAAGGGTCACCCCTCCACTTT.